These 4 T cell receptor beta chains were sequenced from one sample in a study of T cells in Graves' hyperthyroidism and ophthalmopathy. Template material for amplifying TCR beta CDR3 regions consisted of RNA transcripts. HTBI primers drove first-round RT-PCR of the TCR CDR3. TCRdb re-called the multiplex PCR reads with MiXCR, one entry per CDR3 protein. The sample shows 300,000 to 450,000 distinct CDR3 sequences, about a fifth of them seen only once. The sequenced material came from blood. The receptor source for this set is a man aged 18 to 29 with Graves' ophthalmopathy.

With regard to this clonotype: This may be a read error, as it is one base from a much larger clone. V gene TRBV20-1 combines with J gene TRBJ2-1, with D tentatively TRBD1 (5 bases). CDR3 length: 14 amino acids. CDR1 DFQATT and CDR2 SNEGSKA come from the germline V gene (reference sequence). CDR3 amino acids: CSQSSGPSYSEQFF. CDR3 coding DNA: TGCAGTCAATCATCAGGGCCCTCCTACAGTGAGCAGTTCTTC.

A remark on this clonotype: Just one base apart from a much larger clone, this may be a read error. The chain combines TRBV29-1 with TRBJ2-1, with TRBD1 identical over 7 bases. The J call is in doubt because the DNA end fits TRBJ2-7 better. Germline-derived CDR1 and CDR2 are SQVTM and ANQGSEA. This CDR3 is 16 amino acids long. CDR3 DNA: TGCAGCGTTAGGGTGACAGGGTCAAGCTCCTACAATGAGCAGTACTTC. Protein sequence: CSVRVTGSSSYNEQYF.

This clonotype was seen at least ten times. The J gene is TRBJ1-2, the V gene TRBV12-3 or TRBV12-4, with 7 bases matching TRBD1. V was pared by 5 bases and J by 8 bases, with 11 bases of the junction left unmatched. The CDR3 is 14 amino acids. The CDR3 DNA reads as TGTGCCAGCAGTCTGGACAGGAGGGGGAACGGCTACACCTTC. It codes for CASSLDRRGNGYTF.

In its sample, this clonotype was seen many times. The chain recombines TRBV5-1 with TRBJ2-1, with D unresolved. Trimming removed 0 bases from V and 6 bases from J, with 13 bases in between. Looked up from germline, CDR1 is SGHRS and CDR2 is YFSETQ. This CDR3 has 15 amino acids. The CDR3, as DNA: TGCGCCAGCAGCTTGGGGGAAGCATACCTCAATGAGCAGTTCTTC. Protein sequence: CASSLGEAYLNEQFF.